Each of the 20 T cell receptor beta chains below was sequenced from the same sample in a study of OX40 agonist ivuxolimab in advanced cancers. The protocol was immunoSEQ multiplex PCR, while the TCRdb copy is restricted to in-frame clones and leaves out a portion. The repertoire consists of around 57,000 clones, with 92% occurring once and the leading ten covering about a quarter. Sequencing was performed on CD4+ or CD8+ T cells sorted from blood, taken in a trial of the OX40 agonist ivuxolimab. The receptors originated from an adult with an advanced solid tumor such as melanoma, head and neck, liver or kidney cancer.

The CDR3 nucleotides are TGTGCCAGCAGTTCCGGACAGGGGGCAGAAAAACTGTTTTTT. Translating it yields CASSSGQGAEKLFF. The chain employs TRBV6-5 and TRBJ1-4, with 11 bases lining up with TRBD1. Looked up from germline, CDR1 is MNHEY and CDR2 is SVGAGI. The CDR3 spans 14 residues. Trimming cost V 4 bases and J 8 bases; bases outside gene matches: 3.

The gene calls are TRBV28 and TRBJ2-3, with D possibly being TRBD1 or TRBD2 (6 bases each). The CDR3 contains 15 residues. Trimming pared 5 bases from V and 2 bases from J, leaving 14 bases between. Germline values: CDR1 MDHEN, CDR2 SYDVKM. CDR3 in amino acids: CASSTGGPITDTQYF. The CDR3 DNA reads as TGTGCCAGCAGTACTGGGGGGCCAATCACAGATACGCAGTATTTT.

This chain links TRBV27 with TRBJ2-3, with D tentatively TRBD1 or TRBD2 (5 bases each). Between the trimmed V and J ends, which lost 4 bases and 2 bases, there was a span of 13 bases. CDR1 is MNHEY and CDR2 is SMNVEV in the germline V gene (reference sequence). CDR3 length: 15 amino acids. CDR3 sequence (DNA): TGTGCCAGCAGTTCTGGGGGTCTGATCACAGATACGCAGTATTTT. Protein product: CASSSGGLITDTQYF.

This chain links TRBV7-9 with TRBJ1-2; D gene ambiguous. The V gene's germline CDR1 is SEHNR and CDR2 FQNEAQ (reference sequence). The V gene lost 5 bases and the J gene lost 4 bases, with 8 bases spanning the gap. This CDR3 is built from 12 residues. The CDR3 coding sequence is TGTGCCAGCAGCCCCGACATCTATGGCTACACCTTC. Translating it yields CASSPDIYGYTF.

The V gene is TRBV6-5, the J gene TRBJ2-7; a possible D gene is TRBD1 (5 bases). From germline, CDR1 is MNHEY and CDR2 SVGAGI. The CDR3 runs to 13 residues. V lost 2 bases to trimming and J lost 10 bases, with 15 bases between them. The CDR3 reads CASSYDGAERQYF. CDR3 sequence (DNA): TGTGCCAGCAGTTACGATGGGGCAGAGAGACAGTACTTC.

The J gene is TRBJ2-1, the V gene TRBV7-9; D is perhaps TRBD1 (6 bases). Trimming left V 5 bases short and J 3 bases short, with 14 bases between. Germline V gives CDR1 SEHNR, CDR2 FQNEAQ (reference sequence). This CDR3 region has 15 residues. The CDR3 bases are TGTGCCAGCAGCACACGGACAGCGTTCTACAATGAGCAGTTCTTC. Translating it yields CASSTRTAFYNEQFF.

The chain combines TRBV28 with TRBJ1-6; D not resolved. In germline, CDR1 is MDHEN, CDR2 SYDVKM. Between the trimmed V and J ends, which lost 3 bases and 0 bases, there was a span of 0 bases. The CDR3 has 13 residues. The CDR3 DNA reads TGTGCCAGCAGTTTCTCCTATAATTCACCCCTCCACTTT. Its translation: CASSFSYNSPLHF.

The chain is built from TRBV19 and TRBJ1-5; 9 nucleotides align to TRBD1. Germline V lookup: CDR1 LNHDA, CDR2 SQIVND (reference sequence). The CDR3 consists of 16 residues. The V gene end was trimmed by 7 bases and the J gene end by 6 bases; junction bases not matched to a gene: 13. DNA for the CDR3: TGTGCCAGTACCACCTTTACCCGGACAGGGGCTCAGCCCCAGCATTTT. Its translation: CASTTFTRTGAQPQHF.

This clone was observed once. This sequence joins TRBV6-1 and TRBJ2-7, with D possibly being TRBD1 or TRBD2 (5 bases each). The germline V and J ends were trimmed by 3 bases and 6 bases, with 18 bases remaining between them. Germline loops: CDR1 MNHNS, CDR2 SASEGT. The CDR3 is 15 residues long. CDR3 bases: TGTGCCAGCAGTGAGTACGGGGCCCTGTCCCGCGAGCAGTACGTC. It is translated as CASSEYGALSREQYV.

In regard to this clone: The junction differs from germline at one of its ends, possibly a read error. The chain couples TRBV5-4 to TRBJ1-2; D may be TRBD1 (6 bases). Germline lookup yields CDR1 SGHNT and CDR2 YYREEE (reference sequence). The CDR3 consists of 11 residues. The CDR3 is CASSLTGIYIF. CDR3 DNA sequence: TGTGCCAGCAGCTTAACAGGGATCTACATCTTC.

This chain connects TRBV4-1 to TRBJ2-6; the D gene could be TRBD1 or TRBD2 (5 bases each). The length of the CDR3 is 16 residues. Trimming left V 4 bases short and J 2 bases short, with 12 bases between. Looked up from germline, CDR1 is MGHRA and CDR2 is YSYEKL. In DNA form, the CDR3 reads TGCGCCAGCAGCCTCCTGGGGGTGGCTGGGGCCAACGTCCTGACTTTC. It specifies CASSLLGVAGANVLTF.

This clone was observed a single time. CDR3 sequence reads: CASSTLDNIQYF. Here the CDR3 DNA reads TGTGCCAGCAGCACGTTGGATAACATTCAGTACTTC. The chain links TRBV13 to TRBJ2-4; D remains unclear. CDR3 length: 12 amino acids. Germline values: CDR1 PRHDT, CDR2 FYEKMQ (reference sequence). Trimming removed 5 bases from V and 7 bases from J, with 9 bases in between.

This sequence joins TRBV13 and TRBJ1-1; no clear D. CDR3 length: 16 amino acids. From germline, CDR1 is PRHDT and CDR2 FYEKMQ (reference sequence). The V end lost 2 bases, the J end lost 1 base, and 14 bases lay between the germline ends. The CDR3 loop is CASSLRAAGANTEAFF. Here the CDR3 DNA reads TGTGCCAGCAGCTTACGAGCAGCCGGTGCGAACACTGAAGCTTTCTTT. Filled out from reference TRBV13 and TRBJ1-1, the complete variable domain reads AAGVIQSPRHLIKEKRETATLKCYPIPRHDTVYWYQQGPGQDPQFLISFYEKMQSDKGSIPDRFSAQQFSDYHSELNMSSLELGDSALYFCASSLRAAGANTEAFFGQGTRLTVV.

CDR3 DNA sequence: TGTGCCAGCAGCTTACAGGCTTCACCCCTCCACTTT. This sequence encodes CASSLQASPLHF. The chain employs TRBV7-9 and TRBJ1-6; D is ambiguous. The CDR3 is 12 amino acids. Germline loops: CDR1 SEHNR, CDR2 FQNEAQ (reference sequence). V lost 2 bases to trimming and J lost 9 bases, with 5 bases between them.

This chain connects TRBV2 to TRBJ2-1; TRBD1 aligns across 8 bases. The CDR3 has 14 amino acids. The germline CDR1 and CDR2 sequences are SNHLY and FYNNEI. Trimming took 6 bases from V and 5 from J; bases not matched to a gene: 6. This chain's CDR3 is CASRGQGLNNEQFF. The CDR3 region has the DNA TGTGCCAGCAGAGGACAGGGACTTAACAATGAGCAGTTCTTC.

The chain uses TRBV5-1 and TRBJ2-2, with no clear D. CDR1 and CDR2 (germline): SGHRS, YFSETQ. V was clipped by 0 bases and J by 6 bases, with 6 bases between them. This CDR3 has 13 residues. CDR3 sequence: CASSLALAGELFF. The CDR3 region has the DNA TGCGCCAGCAGCTTGGCCTTGGCCGGGGAGCTGTTTTTT.

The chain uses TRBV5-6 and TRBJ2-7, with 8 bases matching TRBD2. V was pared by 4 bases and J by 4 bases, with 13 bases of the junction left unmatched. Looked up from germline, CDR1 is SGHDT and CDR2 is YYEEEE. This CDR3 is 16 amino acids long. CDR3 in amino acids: CASSPKAGAPRYEQYV. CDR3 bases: TGTGCCAGCAGCCCGAAAGCGGGAGCTCCCCGGTACGAGCAGTACGTC.

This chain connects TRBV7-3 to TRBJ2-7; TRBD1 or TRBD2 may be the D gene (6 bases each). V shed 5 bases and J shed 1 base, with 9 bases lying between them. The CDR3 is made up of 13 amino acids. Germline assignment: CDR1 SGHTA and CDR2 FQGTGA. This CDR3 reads CASSGGTSYEQYV. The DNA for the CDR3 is TGTGCCAGCAGCGGGGGGACATCCTACGAGCAGTACGTC.

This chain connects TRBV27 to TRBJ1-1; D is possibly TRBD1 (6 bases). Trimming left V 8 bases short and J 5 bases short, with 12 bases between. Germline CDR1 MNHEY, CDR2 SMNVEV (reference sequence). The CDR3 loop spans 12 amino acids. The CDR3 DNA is TGTGCCAGCCTTTCCCAGGGGACTGAAGCTTTCTTT. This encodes CASLSQGTEAFF.

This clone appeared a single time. The CDR3 DNA reads TGTGCCAGCAGTTTTTTAGCGGGAAGGGGTGAGCAGTTCTTC. Translation gives CASSFLAGRGEQFF. The V call is TRBV28, the J call TRBJ2-1; 8 bases agree with TRBD2. This CDR3 region has 14 residues. CDR1 and CDR2 (germline): MDHEN, SYDVKM. Unmatched junction bases numbered 7, after V lost 3 bases and J lost 9 bases.